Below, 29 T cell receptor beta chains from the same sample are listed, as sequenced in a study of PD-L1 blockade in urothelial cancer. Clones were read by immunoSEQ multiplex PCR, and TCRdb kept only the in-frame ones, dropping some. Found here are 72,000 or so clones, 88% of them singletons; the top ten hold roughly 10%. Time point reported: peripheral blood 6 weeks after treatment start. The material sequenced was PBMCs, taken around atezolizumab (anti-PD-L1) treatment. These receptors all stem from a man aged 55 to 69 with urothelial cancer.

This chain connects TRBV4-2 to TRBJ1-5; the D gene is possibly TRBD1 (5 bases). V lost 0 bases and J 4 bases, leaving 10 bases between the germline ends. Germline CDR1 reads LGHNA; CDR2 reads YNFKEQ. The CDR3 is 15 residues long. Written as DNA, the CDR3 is TGTGCCAGCAGCCAAGATCTTGGGGGGAATCAGCCCCAGCATTTT. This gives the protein CASSQDLGGNQPQHF.

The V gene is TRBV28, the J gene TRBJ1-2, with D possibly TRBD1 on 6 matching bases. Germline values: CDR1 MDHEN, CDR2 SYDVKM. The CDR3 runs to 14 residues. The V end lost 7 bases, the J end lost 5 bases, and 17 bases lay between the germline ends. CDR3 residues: CASTPQGSGYGYTF. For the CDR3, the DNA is TGTGCCAGCACCCCACAGGGATCGGGATATGGCTACACCTTC.

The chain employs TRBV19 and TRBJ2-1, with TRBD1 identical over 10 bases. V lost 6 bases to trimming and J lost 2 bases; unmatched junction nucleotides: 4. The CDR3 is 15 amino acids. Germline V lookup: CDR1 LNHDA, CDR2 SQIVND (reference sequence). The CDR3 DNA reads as TGTGCCAGTAGCTCCGGACAGGGGGCCTACAATGAGCAGTTCTTC. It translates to CASSSGQGAYNEQFF.

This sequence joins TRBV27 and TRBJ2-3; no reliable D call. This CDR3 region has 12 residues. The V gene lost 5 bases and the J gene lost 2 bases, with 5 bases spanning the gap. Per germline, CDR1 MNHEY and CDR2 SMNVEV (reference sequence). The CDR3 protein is CASSPNTDTQYF. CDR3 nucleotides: TGTGCCAGCAGTCCAAACACAGATACGCAGTATTTT.

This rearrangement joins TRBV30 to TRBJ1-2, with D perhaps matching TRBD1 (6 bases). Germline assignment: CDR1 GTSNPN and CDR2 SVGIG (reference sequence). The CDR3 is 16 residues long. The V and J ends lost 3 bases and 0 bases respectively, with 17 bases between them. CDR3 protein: CAWSPRTDRPNYGYTF. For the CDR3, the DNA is TGTGCCTGGAGCCCAAGGACAGACAGACCTAACTATGGCTACACCTTC.

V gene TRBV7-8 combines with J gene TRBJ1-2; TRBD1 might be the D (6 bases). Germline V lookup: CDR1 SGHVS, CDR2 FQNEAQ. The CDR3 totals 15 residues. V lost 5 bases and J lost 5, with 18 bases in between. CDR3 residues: CASSTRLGANYGYTF. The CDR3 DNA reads TGTGCCAGCAGCACCAGGCTGGGGGCGAATTATGGCTACACCTTC.

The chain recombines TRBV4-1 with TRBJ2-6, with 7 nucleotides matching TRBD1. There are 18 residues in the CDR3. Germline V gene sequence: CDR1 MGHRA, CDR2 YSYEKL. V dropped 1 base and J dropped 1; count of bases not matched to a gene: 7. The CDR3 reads CASSQVDRFISGANVLTF. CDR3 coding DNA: TGCGCCAGCAGCCAAGTGGACAGGTTCATTTCTGGGGCCAACGTCCTGACTTTC.

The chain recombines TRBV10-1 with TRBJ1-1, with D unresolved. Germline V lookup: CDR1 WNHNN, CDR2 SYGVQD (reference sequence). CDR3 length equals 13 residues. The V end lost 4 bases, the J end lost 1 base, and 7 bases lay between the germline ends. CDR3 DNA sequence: TGCGCCAGCAGTGTCGGGAAGAACACTGAAGCTTTCTTT. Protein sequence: CASSVGKNTEAFF.

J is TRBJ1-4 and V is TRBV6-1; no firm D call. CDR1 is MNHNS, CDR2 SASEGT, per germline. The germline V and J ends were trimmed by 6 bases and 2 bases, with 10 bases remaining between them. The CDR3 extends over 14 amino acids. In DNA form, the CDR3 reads TGTGCCAGCAGCATCAGTAGCACTAATGAAAAACTGTTTTTT. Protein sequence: CASSISSTNEKLFF.

The CDR3 spells CASSPSGGSSYEQYF. The CDR3 DNA reads TGTGCCAGCAGCCCTAGCGGAGGGAGCTCCTACGAGCAGTACTTC. The V and J genes are TRBV11-1 and TRBJ2-7; TRBD2 matches at 7 bases. Germline CDR1 is SGHAT and CDR2 is FQDESV (reference sequence). The CDR3 loop spans 15 amino acids. V lost 5 bases, J lost 0 bases, and 7 bases stayed unmatched.

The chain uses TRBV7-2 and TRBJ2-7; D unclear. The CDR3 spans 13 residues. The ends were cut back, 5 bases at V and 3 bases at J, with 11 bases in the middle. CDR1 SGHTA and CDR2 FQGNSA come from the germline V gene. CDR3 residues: CASSPMGLYEQYF. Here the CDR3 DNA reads TGTGCCAGCAGCCCCATGGGCCTCTACGAGCAGTACTTC.

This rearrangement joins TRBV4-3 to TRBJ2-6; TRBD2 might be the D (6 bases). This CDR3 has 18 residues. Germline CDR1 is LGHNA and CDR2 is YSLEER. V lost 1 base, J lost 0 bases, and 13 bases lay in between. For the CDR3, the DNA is TGCGCCAGCAGCCAAGCGGGGGTAGGTCTCTCTGGGGCCAACGTCCTGACTTTC. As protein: CASSQAGVGLSGANVLTF.

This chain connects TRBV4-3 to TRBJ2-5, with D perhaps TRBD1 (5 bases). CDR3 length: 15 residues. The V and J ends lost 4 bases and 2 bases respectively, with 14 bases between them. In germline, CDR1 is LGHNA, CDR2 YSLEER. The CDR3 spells CASSPTTVRQETQYF. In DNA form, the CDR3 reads TGCGCCAGCAGCCCGACGACAGTTCGACAAGAGACCCAGTACTTC.

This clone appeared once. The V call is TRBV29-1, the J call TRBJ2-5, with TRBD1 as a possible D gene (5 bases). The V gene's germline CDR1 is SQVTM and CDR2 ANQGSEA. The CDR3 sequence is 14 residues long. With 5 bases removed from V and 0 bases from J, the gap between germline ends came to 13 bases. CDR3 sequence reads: CSVRGGSNQETQYF. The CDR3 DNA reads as TGCAGCGTTAGGGGTGGCTCAAACCAAGAGACCCAGTACTTC.

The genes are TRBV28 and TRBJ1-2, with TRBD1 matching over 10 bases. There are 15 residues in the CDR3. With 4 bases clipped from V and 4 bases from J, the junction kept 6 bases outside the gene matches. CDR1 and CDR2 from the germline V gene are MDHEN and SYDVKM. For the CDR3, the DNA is TGTGCCAGCAGTTCCCCCGGGACAGGGGTCTATGGCTACACCTTC. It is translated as CASSSPGTGVYGYTF.

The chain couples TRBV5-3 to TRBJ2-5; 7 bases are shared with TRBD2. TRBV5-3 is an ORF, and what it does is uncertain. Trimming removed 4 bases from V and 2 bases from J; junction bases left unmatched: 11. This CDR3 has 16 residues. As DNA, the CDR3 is TGTGCCAGAAGCCCGTTAGGTGGGGGGGAGCAAGAGACCCAGTACTTC. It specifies CARSPLGGGEQETQYF.

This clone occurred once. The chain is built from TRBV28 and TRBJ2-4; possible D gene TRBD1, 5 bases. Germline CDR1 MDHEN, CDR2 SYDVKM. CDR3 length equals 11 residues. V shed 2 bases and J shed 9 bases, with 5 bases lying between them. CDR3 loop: CASSLGAIQYF. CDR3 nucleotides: TGTGCCAGCAGTTTAGGGGCCATTCAGTACTTC.

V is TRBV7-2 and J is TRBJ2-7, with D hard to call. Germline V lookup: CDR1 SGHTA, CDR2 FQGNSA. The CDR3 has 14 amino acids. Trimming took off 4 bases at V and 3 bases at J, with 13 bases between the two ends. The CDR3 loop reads CASSSYTEFYEQYF. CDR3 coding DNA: TGTGCCAGCAGCTCGTATACAGAGTTCTACGAGCAGTACTTC.

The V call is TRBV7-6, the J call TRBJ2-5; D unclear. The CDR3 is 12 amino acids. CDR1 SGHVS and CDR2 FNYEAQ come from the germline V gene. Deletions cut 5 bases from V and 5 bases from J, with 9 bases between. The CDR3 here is CASSRPGETQYF. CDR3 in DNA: TGTGCCAGCAGCCGTCCCGGGGAGACCCAGTACTTC. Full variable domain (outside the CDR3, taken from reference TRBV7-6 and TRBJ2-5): GAGVSQSPRYKVTKRGQDVALRCDPISGHVSLYWYRQALGQGPEFLTYFNYEAQQDKSGLPNDRFSAERPEGSISTLTIQRTEQRDSAMYRCASSRPGETQYFGPGTRLLVL.

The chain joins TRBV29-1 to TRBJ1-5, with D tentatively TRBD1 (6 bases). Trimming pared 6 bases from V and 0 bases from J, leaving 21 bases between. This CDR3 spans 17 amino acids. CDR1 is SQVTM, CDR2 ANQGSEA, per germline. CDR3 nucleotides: TGCAGCGTGGATCAGGGGCGGAAAATTTATAGCAATCAGCCCCAGCATTTT. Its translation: CSVDQGRKIYSNQPQHF.

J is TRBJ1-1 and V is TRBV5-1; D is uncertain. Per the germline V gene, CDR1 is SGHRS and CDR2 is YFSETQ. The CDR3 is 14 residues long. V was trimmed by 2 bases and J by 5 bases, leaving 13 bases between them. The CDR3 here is CASSFFGSRTEAFF. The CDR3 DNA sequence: TGCGCCAGCAGCTTCTTTGGTAGTCGGACTGAAGCTTTCTTT.

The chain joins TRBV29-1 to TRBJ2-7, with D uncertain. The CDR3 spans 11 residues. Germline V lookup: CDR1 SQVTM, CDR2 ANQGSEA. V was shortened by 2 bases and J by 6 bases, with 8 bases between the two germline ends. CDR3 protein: CSVESRFEQYF. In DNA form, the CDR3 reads TGCAGCGTTGAATCCAGATTCGAGCAGTACTTC.

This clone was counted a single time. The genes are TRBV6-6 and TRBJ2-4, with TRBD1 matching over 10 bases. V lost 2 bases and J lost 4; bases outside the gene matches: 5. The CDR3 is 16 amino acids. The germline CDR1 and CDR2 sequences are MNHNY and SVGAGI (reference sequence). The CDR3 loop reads CASSYGGQGVKNIQYF. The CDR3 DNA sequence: TGTGCCAGCAGTTACGGAGGACAGGGGGTAAAAAACATTCAGTACTTC.

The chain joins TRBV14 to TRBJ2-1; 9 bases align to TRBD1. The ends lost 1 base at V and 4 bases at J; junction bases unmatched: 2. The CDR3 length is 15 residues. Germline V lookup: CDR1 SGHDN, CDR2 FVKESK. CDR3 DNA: TGTGCCAGCAGCCAAGTAGGACAGGGGTACAATGAGCAGTTCTTC. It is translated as CASSQVGQGYNEQFF.

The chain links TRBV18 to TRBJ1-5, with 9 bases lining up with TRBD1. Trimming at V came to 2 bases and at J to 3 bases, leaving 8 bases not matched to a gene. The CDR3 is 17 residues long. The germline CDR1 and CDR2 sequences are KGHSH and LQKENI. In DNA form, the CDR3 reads TGTGCCAGCTCACCAGAGGACAGGGGCAAATCCAATCAGCCCCAGCATTTT. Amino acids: CASSPEDRGKSNQPQHF.

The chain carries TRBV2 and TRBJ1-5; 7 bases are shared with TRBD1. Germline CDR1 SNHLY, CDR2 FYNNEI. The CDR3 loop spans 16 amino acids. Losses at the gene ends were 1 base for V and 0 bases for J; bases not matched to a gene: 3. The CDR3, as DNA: TGTGCCAGCAGTGAAGGGACAGGTTTTAGCAATCAGCCCCAGCATTTT. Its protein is CASSEGTGFSNQPQHF.

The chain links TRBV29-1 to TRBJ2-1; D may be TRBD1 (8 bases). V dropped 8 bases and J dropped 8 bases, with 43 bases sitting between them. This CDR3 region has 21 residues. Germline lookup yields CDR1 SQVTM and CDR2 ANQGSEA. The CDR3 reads CSMSNPGGVYRGLTQRDEQFF. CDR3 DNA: TGCAGCATGAGTAACCCAGGGGGGGTGTACAGGGGGTTAACCCAAAGGGATGAGCAGTTCTTC.

CDR3 bases: TGTGCCAGCAGCGCGAATACAGGGGCCGGGGAGCTGTTTTTT. Its translation: CASSANTGAGELFF. The chain is built from TRBV7-3 and TRBJ2-2, with 7 bases fitting TRBD1. Germline CDR1 SGHTA, CDR2 FQGTGA. The CDR3 contains 14 residues. Germline trimming cut 5 bases from V and 6 bases from J; bases unmatched to any gene: 6.

CDR3 protein: CSARGDRPQYF. The CDR3 bases are TGCAGTGCTAGAGGGGACAGGCCACAGTACTTC. This chain uses TRBV20-1 with TRBJ2-5, with 8 positions matching TRBD1. Germline V CDR1 and CDR2: DFQATT, SNEGSKA (reference sequence). V shed 1 base and J 11 bases; nucleotides not matched to a gene: 3. The length of the CDR3 is 11 residues.